These 29 T cell receptor beta chains were all obtained from the same sample, sequenced in a study of blood T cell repertoires in COVID-19. Repertoires were generated with immunoSEQ multiplex PCR, while TCRdb's copy carries only in-frame clones and drops some. This table has roughly 250,000 clones, 75% to 90% appearing once. Sequencing used peripheral blood. The origin of the receptors is a woman between 35 and 50 years old with acute or convalescent COVID-19.

The V and J genes are TRBV7-9 and TRBJ2-2; D is possibly TRBD2 (5 bases). The V end was cut by 5 bases, the J end by 0 bases, with 16 bases between. The germline CDR1 and CDR2 sequences are SEHNR and FQNEAQ (reference sequence). The CDR3 is made up of 17 amino acids. The CDR3 reads CASSPLRRNANTGELFF. As DNA, the CDR3 is TGTGCCAGCAGCCCCCTCCGGAGGAACGCGAACACCGGGGAGCTGTTTTTT.

The V call is TRBV6-1, the J call TRBJ1-6; tentatively, D is TRBD1 (5 bases). The CDR3 sequence is 13 residues long. The V gene's germline CDR1 is MNHNS and CDR2 SASEGT. V was shortened by 3 bases and J by 10 bases, with 10 bases between the two germline ends. The CDR3 coding sequence is TGTGCCAGCAGTGACAGGGAAGGGTCACCCCTCCACTTT. Translated, it gives CASSDREGSPLHF.

The V gene is TRBV6-5, the J gene TRBJ2-1; 8 bases map to TRBD2. The CDR3 spans 13 residues. Germline V gene lookup returns CDR1 MNHEY and CDR2 SVGAGI. V was clipped by 6 bases and J by 8 bases; unmatched bases: 6. CDR3 region: CASSRRGAYEQFF. The CDR3 bases are TGTGCCAGCAGCCGGCGGGGGGCCTATGAGCAGTTCTTC.

This chain joins TRBV19 and TRBJ1-5; the D is unclear. Trimming cost V 6 bases and J 7 bases, with 16 bases left between them. The CDR3 has 14 amino acids. Germline lookup yields CDR1 LNHDA and CDR2 SQIVND (reference sequence). In nucleotides, the CDR3 is TGTGCCAGTAGAACGGAAGGCGCGGGACAGCCCCAGCATTTT. It yields the protein CASRTEGAGQPQHF.

CDR3 protein: CASSLRVQLRETQYF. The CDR3 DNA reads TGTGCCAGCAGCCTACGGGTCCAATTGCGGGAGACCCAGTACTTC. V gene TRBV7-2 combines with J gene TRBJ2-5; D is ambiguous. Trimming removed 5 bases from V and 5 bases from J, with 18 bases in between. Germline CDR1 SGHTA, CDR2 FQGNSA. CDR3 length: 15 amino acids.

The DNA of the CDR3 is TGTGCCAGCAGTTTTACAGGTCAGGGGCTCTTAGCTAATGAAAAACTGTTTTTT. Translating it yields CASSFTGQGLLANEKLFF. This rearrangement joins TRBV27 to TRBJ1-4; weak D call: TRBD1 (6 bases). The V end lost 3 bases, the J end lost 3 bases, and 20 bases lay between the germline ends. Germline V gives CDR1 MNHEY, CDR2 SMNVEV (reference sequence). The CDR3 is 18 amino acids.

The J gene is TRBJ2-5, the V gene TRBV5-1; the match to TRBD2 covers 13 bases. Germline V gives CDR1 SGHRS, CDR2 YFSETQ. CDR3 length: 17 residues. Trimming cost V 0 bases and J 1 base; bases outside gene matches: 3. The CDR3 region is CASSLVLAGGTQETQYF. The CDR3 region has the DNA TGCGCCAGCAGCTTGGTACTAGCGGGGGGGACCCAAGAGACCCAGTACTTC. Full variable domain (remainder filled in from reference TRBV5-1 and TRBJ2-5): KAGVTQTPRYLIKTRGQQVTLSCSPISGHRSVSWYQQTPGQGLQFLFEYFSETQRNKGNFPGRFSGRQFSNSRSEMNVSTLELGDSALYLCASSLVLAGGTQETQYFGPGTRLLVL.

This sequence joins TRBV2 and TRBJ2-5; D gene uncertain. CDR1 and CDR2 from the germline V gene are SNHLY and FYNNEI. Trimming removed 7 bases from V and 1 base from J, with 4 bases in between. The CDR3 spans 11 residues. CDR3 bases: TGTGCCAGCACTCCCCAAGAGACCCAGTACTTC. Its protein is CASTPQETQYF.

The chain is built from TRBV3-1 (or the pseudogene TRBV3-2) and TRBJ2-2; D is possibly TRBD1 (6 bases). Deletions cut 4 bases from V and 5 bases from J, with 11 bases between. Germline assignment: CDR1 LGHDT and CDR2 YNNKEL (reference sequence). The CDR3 has 14 amino acids. The CDR3 nucleotides are TGTGCCAGCAGCCTCAGGGGTCGGACCGGGGAGCTGTTTTTT. Amino acids: CASSLRGRTGELFF.

The V gene is TRBV2, the J gene TRBJ1-6; D is possibly TRBD1 (6 bases). The ends were cut back, 6 bases at V and 5 bases at J, with 20 bases in the middle. Germline V gives CDR1 SNHLY, CDR2 FYNNEI. CDR3 length: 17 residues. DNA of the CDR3: TGTGCCAGCAGATTGCTCCCCTGGACAGAGGATAATTCACCCCTCCACTTT. Translated, it gives CASRLLPWTEDNSPLHF. Full variable domain (rest looked up from reference TRBV2 and TRBJ1-6): EPEVTQTPSHQVTQMGQEVILRCVPISNHLYFYWYRQILGQKVEFLVSFYNNEISEKSEIFDDQFSVERPDGSNFTLKIRSTKLEDSAMYFCASRLLPWTEDNSPLHFGNGTRLTVT.

The V call is TRBV2, the J call TRBJ1-6, with a weak D call TRBD1 (5 bases). Between the trimmed V and J ends, which lost 6 bases and 8 bases, there was a span of 17 bases. CDR1 is SNHLY and CDR2 is FYNNEI in the germline V gene. The length of the CDR3 is 15 residues. The CDR3 coding sequence is TGTGCCAGCAGGAGTGGGACCCGGGAGGATTCACCCCTCCACTTT. Translated: CASRSGTREDSPLHF.

V gene TRBV4-2 combines with J gene TRBJ1-3, with TRBD1 matching 9 bases. The V gene's germline CDR1 is LGHNA and CDR2 YNFKEQ. Losses at the gene ends were 4 bases for V and 2 bases for J; bases not matched to a gene: 9. The CDR3 is 17 amino acids. The CDR3 nucleotides read TGTGCCAGCAGCCTGGAAGGACAGGGGTATGCTGGAAACACCATATATTTT. It codes for CASSLEGQGYAGNTIYF.

This sequence joins TRBV2 and TRBJ1-5; a weak D match, TRBD1 (5 bases). This CDR3 has 15 residues. V lost 5 bases to trimming and J lost 3 bases, with 14 bases between them. The V gene's germline CDR1 is SNHLY and CDR2 FYNNEI. Written as DNA, the CDR3 is TGTGCCAGCAGTACAGGTGGAGAACTCAATCAGCCCCAGCATTTT. The encoded protein is CASSTGGELNQPQHF.

The chain combines TRBV2 with TRBJ1-4; 10 bases match TRBD1. Germline values: CDR1 SNHLY, CDR2 FYNNEI. The CDR3 runs to 12 residues. V shed 8 bases, J shed 7 bases, and the junction held 1 base outside the gene matches. The CDR3 sequence is CASGDRGEKLFF. Here the CDR3 DNA reads TGTGCCAGCGGGGACAGGGGTGAAAAACTGTTTTTT.

The chain links TRBV18 to TRBJ1-2, with TRBD1 identical over 9 bases. This CDR3 contains 16 residues. CDR1 and CDR2 (germline): KGHSH, LQKENI. The V and J ends lost 3 bases and 5 bases, in that order; junction bases with no gene match: 10. The CDR3 loop reads CASSPSAGQGPYGYTF. The CDR3 DNA is TGTGCCAGCTCACCGTCGGCGGGACAGGGACCTTATGGCTACACCTTC. Full variable domain (outside the CDR3, taken from reference TRBV18 and TRBJ1-2): NAGVMQNPRHLVRRRGQEARLRCSPMKGHSHVYWYRQLPEEGLKFMVYLQKENIIDESGMPKERFSAEFPKEGPSILRIQQVVRGDSAAYFCASSPSAGQGPYGYTFGSGTRLTVV.

The genes are TRBV27 and TRBJ1-4; 8 nucleotides align to TRBD1. Germline CDR1 MNHEY, CDR2 SMNVEV (reference sequence). The CDR3 is 16 amino acids. J lost 3 bases, V lost 6 bases, and 9 bases had no gene match. CDR3 nucleotide sequence: TGTGCCAGCAGGACAGGGACAGGATGGCCTAATGAAAAACTGTTTTTT. Its translation: CASRTGTGWPNEKLFF.

V usage is TRBV5-1 and J usage is TRBJ1-1; no clear D gene. Germline values: CDR1 SGHRS, CDR2 YFSETQ. The V end lost 0 bases, the J end lost 1 base, and 10 bases lay between the germline ends. This CDR3 region has 15 residues. The DNA for the CDR3 is TGCGCCAGCAGCTTGGGGCCGAAGTCGAACACTGAAGCTTTCTTT. This codes for CASSLGPKSNTEAFF.

The chain joins TRBV14 to TRBJ1-1; no firm D call. The CDR3 is made up of 13 amino acids. CDR1 and CDR2 from the germline V gene are SGHDN and FVKESK. Trimming left V 1 base short and J 7 bases short, with 10 bases between. As DNA, the CDR3 is TGTGCCAGCAGCCAAGGGGCAGGATATGAAGCTTTCTTT. Protein product: CASSQGAGYEAFF.

This chain links TRBV18 with TRBJ2-7, with 11 bases identical to TRBD1. This CDR3 spans 15 amino acids. With V trimmed by 3 bases and J by 0 bases, 1 base remained unmatched. From germline, CDR1 is KGHSH and CDR2 LQKENI. The CDR3 DNA sequence: TGTGCCAGCTCACCTGGGACAGGGGGCTCCTACGAGCAGTACGTC. Amino acid sequence: CASSPGTGGSYEQYV.

The V call is TRBV6-4, the J call TRBJ1-2, with 10 bases fitting TRBD1. The CDR3 has 15 amino acids. Unmatched junction bases numbered 11, after V lost 3 bases and J lost 10 bases. Looked up from germline, CDR1 is MRHNA and CDR2 is SNTAGT. Here the CDR3 DNA reads TGTGCCAGCAGTGATCCGGGACAGGGGTCAGGAGACTACACCTTC. It specifies CASSDPGQGSGDYTF.

J is TRBJ1-1 and V is TRBV18; TRBD1 is a possible D gene (6 bases). Trimming took off 3 bases at V and 2 bases at J, with 13 bases between the two ends. Germline lookup yields CDR1 KGHSH and CDR2 LQKENI. This CDR3 contains 15 residues. CDR3: CASSPRTGSNTEAFF. CDR3 DNA: TGTGCCAGCTCACCGAGAACAGGGAGTAACACTGAAGCTTTCTTT.

The chain has TRBV19 and TRBJ1-3; a weak D match, TRBD1 (6 bases). V was pared by 3 bases and J by 4 bases, with 16 bases between. The CDR3 covers 16 residues. Looked up from germline, CDR1 is LNHDA and CDR2 is SQIVND (reference sequence). In DNA, the CDR3 is TGTGCCAGTAGTATTGGGGCAGGGGAAGTGGGAAACACCATATATTTT. Protein sequence: CASSIGAGEVGNTIYF.

The V and J genes are TRBV7-9 and TRBJ2-5; D remains ambiguous. This CDR3 comprises 15 residues. With 1 base removed from V and 1 base from J, the gap between germline ends came to 10 bases. Per germline, CDR1 SEHNR and CDR2 FQNEAQ (reference sequence). CDR3 coding DNA: TGTGCCAGCAGCTTAGTTCAGGCAATCCAAGAGACCCAGTACTTC. It codes for CASSLVQAIQETQYF.

This sequence joins TRBV20-1 and TRBJ2-7, with D possibly TRBD1 on 5 matching bases. The germline V gene has CDR1 DFQATT and CDR2 SNEGSKA (reference sequence). The CDR3 is 11 residues long. Trimming removed 3 bases from V and 5 bases from J, with 8 bases in between. The CDR3 nucleotides are TGCAGTGCTAGTCAGGGAAACGAGCAGTACGTC. Translated: CSASQGNEQYV.

This clone was detected only a few times. The rearrangement joins TRBV19 to TRBJ1-2; weak D call: TRBD1 (6 bases). V gave up 3 bases and J gave up 9 bases, with 8 bases separating them. This CDR3 has 11 residues. Germline lookup yields CDR1 LNHDA and CDR2 SQIVND (reference sequence). The CDR3 spells CASSMWDSYTF. DNA of the CDR3: TGTGCCAGTAGTATGTGGGACAGCTACACCTTC.

The J gene is TRBJ1-1, the V gene TRBV5-1, with D possibly being TRBD1 (6 bases). This CDR3 is 12 amino acids long. In germline, CDR1 is SGHRS, CDR2 YFSETQ. V was pared by 0 bases and J by 11 bases, with 11 bases between. The chain's CDR3 is CASSLGQDGAFF. The CDR3 region has the DNA TGCGCCAGCAGCTTGGGACAGGACGGCGCTTTCTTT. The entire variable domain, with the rest obtained from reference TRBV5-1 and TRBJ1-1, is as follows: KAGVTQTPRYLIKTRGQQVTLSCSPISGHRSVSWYQQTPGQGLQFLFEYFSETQRNKGNFPGRFSGRQFSNSRSEMNVSTLELGDSALYLCASSLGQDGAFFGQGTRLTVV.

The chain is built from TRBV11-3 and TRBJ2-1; possible D gene TRBD2, 6 bases. This CDR3 has 15 amino acids. V lost 5 bases and J 4 bases, leaving 15 bases between the germline ends. In germline, CDR1 is SGHNT, CDR2 YENEEA. The CDR3 DNA reads as TGTGCCAGCAGCCCCGGAGGGGATACATACAATGAGCAGTTCTTC. Its translation is CASSPGGDTYNEQFF.

The chain is built from TRBV28 and TRBJ1-5; the D gene is possibly TRBD1 (5 bases). This CDR3 is built from 15 residues. Trimming took off 2 bases at V and 2 bases at J, with 10 bases between the two ends. Germline loops: CDR1 MDHEN, CDR2 SYDVKM. The CDR3 region has the DNA TGTGCCAGCAGTTTAGGAGGGGATCGCAATCAGCCCCAGCATTTT. Protein product: CASSLGGDRNQPQHF.

The V and J genes are TRBV12-5 and TRBJ2-3; maybe TRBD2 (6 bases). Per the germline V gene, CDR1 is LGHNT and CDR2 is FRNRAP. The germline V and J ends were trimmed by 3 bases and 4 bases, with 14 bases remaining between them. The CDR3 has 15 amino acids. The CDR3 DNA is TGTGCTAGTGGTTTTGGGCTTGGGGAGGCAGATACGCAGTATTTT. Its translation is CASGFGLGEADTQYF.